This is a list of T cell receptor beta chains from one sample in a study of control samples from healthy donors and cancer patients. Some clones are missing from TCRdb's copy, which holds only in-frame ones; the method was immunoSEQ multiplex PCR. The data contain approximately 89,000 clones, around 87% of them singletons. The sequenced sample was blood. The receptor set was obtained from a man in his fifties in good health. Both conserved end residues are trimmed from each CDR3. Size is omitted from some rows. Given values are once, few, many or a class for expanded clones.

V gene: TRBV27; J gene: TRBJ2-7; clone size: .; CDR3 protein: ASSHGQGAYEQY
V gene: TRBV4-2; J gene: TRBJ2-7; clone size: .; CDR3 protein: ASSRGSSYEQY
V gene: TRBV7-2; J gene: TRBJ1-5; clone size: .; CDR3 protein: ASSNRGGQPQH
V gene: TRBV28; J gene: TRBJ1-2; clone size: .; CDR3 protein: ASSLTDNHGYT
V gene: TRBV30; J gene: TRBJ1-5; clone size: .; CDR3 protein: AWSPRGGDQPQH
V gene: TRBV5-5; J gene: TRBJ1-6; clone size: .; CDR3 protein: ASSLEGDYSPLH
V gene: TRBV3-1/TRBV3-2; J gene: TRBJ2-2; clone size: .; CDR3 protein: ASSLGLPAGELF
V gene: TRBV29-1; J gene: TRBJ1-1; clone size: .; CDR3 protein: SVVGTGGMWTEAF
V gene: TRBV29-1; J gene: TRBJ1-2; clone size: .; CDR3 protein: SAWTSLYGYT
V gene: TRBV12-3/TRBV12-4; J gene: TRBJ1-2; clone size: .; CDR3 protein: ASSLLQGNGYT
V gene: TRBV2; J gene: TRBJ2-1; clone size: .; CDR3 protein: ASSPIPTSTGDQF
V gene: TRBV6-5; J gene: TRBJ2-1; clone size: .; CDR3 protein: ASSYSHRVRDNEQF
V gene: TRBV6-6; J gene: TRBJ1-3; clone size: few; CDR3 protein: ASSPSGAGNTIY
V gene: TRBV5-6; J gene: TRBJ1-6; clone size: once; CDR3 protein: ASSSTALNSPLH
V gene: TRBV5-6; J gene: TRBJ1-1; clone size: .; CDR3 protein: ASSSLIDWGQESPEAF
V gene: TRBV24-1; J gene: TRBJ1-2; clone size: .; CDR3 protein: ATSDPRDRKGYT
V gene: TRBV7-2; J gene: TRBJ1-4; clone size: .; CDR3 protein: ASSLAGGGEKLF
V gene: TRBV4-2; J gene: TRBJ2-1; clone size: .; CDR3 protein: ASSQEAREGISYEQF
V gene: TRBV5-1; J gene: TRBJ2-1; clone size: .; CDR3 protein: ASSLMGGDEQF
V gene: TRBV5-4; J gene: TRBJ2-5; clone size: .; CDR3 protein: ASSLLTSGPYQETQY
V gene: TRBV12-3/TRBV12-4; J gene: TRBJ1-2; clone size: .; CDR3 protein: ASSLAGNGYT
V gene: TRBV27; J gene: TRBJ1-3; clone size: .; CDR3 protein: ASSTYSGNTIY
V gene: TRBV28; J gene: TRBJ1-1; clone size: .; CDR3 protein: ASSLASSGAF
V gene: TRBV12-3/TRBV12-4; J gene: TRBJ1-1; clone size: .; CDR3 protein: ASSLGYWEAF
V gene: TRBV10-1; J gene: TRBJ2-3; clone size: .; CDR3 protein: ASSQFPPEVQY
V gene: TRBV28; J gene: TRBJ2-7; clone size: .; CDR3 protein: ASSLQGSYEQY
V gene: TRBV5-6; J gene: TRBJ1-2; clone size: .; CDR3 protein: ASSIYRVSGYGYT
V gene: TRBV9; J gene: TRBJ2-2; clone size: .; CDR3 protein: ASSVALADSGELF
V gene: TRBV2; J gene: TRBJ2-7; clone size: .; CDR3 protein: ASSRLVTYSEQY
V gene: TRBV9; J gene: TRBJ2-2; clone size: .; CDR3 protein: ASGKGQNTGELF
V gene: TRBV2; J gene: TRBJ1-6; clone size: .; CDR3 protein: ASSESRGTLASPLH
V gene: TRBV6-5; J gene: TRBJ2-3; clone size: .; CDR3 protein: ASSTGTSADTQY
V gene: TRBV18; J gene: TRBJ2-3; clone size: .; CDR3 protein: ATQGFKRGGEGTDTQY
V gene: TRBV6-2/TRBV6-3; J gene: TRBJ1-1; clone size: .; CDR3 protein: ASSYRVMNTEAF
V gene: TRBV19; J gene: TRBJ1-5; clone size: .; CDR3 protein: ASRRQGYSNQPQH
V gene: TRBV12-3/TRBV12-4; J gene: TRBJ1-2; clone size: once; CDR3 protein: ASSSGLAPT
V gene: TRBV7-3; J gene: TRBJ1-6; clone size: .; CDR3 protein: ASSSEYNSPLH
V gene: TRBV18; J gene: TRBJ2-7; clone size: .; CDR3 protein: ASSPPGLLAGVDEQY
V gene: TRBV13; J gene: TRBJ1-1; clone size: once; CDR3 protein: ASSIPTGLVANTEAF
V gene: TRBV15; J gene: TRBJ2-3; clone size: .; CDR3 protein: VTGGSSTDTQY
V gene: TRBV4-1; J gene: TRBJ2-2; clone size: .; CDR3 protein: ASSQEGRSNTGELF
V gene: TRBV25-1; J gene: TRBJ2-2; clone size: .; CDR3 protein: ASSEGGDTGELF
V gene: TRBV19; J gene: TRBJ1-1; clone size: .; CDR3 protein: ASIPLRTEAF
V gene: TRBV3-1/TRBV3-2; J gene: TRBJ2-2; clone size: .; CDR3 protein: ASSLDRAVGELF
V gene: TRBV11-3; J gene: TRBJ1-1; clone size: .; CDR3 protein: ASSLEGGETEAF
V gene: TRBV11-2; J gene: TRBJ2-5; clone size: once; CDR3 protein: ASSPSPEETQY
V gene: TRBV5-4; J gene: TRBJ1-2; clone size: .; CDR3 protein: ASSFAGLGYT
V gene: TRBV5-1; J gene: TRBJ1-5; clone size: .; CDR3 protein: ASSTAPGGNQPQH
V gene: TRBV3-1/TRBV3-2; J gene: TRBJ2-7; clone size: .; CDR3 protein: ASSQWVSEGYEQY
V gene: TRBV7-2; J gene: TRBJ2-5; clone size: .; CDR3 protein: ASTGSIAETQY
V gene: TRBV29-1; J gene: TRBJ1-2; clone size: .; CDR3 protein: SVDEGGANYGYT
V gene: TRBV10-2; J gene: TRBJ1-3; clone size: .; CDR3 protein: ASRGYSGNTIY